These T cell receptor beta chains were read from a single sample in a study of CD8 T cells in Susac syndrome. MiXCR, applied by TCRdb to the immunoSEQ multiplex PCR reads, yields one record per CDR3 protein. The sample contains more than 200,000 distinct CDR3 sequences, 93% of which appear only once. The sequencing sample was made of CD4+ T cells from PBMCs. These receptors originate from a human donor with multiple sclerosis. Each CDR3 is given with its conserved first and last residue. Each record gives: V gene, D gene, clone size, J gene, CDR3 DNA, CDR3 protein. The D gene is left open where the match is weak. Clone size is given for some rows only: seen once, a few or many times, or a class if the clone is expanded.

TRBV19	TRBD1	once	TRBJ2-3	TGTGCCAGCAGCCAGGGGGCGAGCACAGATACGCAGTATTTT	CASSQGASTDTQYF
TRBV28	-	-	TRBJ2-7	TGTGCCAGCAGTTCCCAGGTAGTTAGCTCCTACGAGCAGTACTTC	CASSSQVVSSYEQYF
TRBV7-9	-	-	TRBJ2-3	TGTGCCAGCAGCAGTTCCTCGGGCACGCAGTATTTT	CASSSSSGTQYF
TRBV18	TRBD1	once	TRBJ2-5	TGTGCCAGCTCAACATTGCAGGGGGATCAAGAGACCCAGTACTTC	CASSTLQGDQETQYF
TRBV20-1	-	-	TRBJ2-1	TGCAGTGCCAGTCGAACCTACGACAATGAGCAGTTCTTC	CSASRTYDNEQFF
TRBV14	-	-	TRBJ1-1	TGTGCCAGCAGCCCCTTCAGGAGGGGCGAAGCTTTCTTT	CASSPFRRGEAFF
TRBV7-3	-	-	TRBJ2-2	TGTGCCAGCAGCTCCACCCCTTTGCGTTCAAACACCGGGGAGCTGTTTTTT	CASSSTPLRSNTGELFF
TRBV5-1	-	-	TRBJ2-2	TGCGCCAGCAGCCCCTACACCCAGGGTCGGTACACCGGGGAGCTGTTTTTT	CASSPYTQGRYTGELFF
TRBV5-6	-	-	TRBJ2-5	TGTGCCAGCAGCTTGGACAGTTCGGCCCAGTACTTC	CASSLDSSAQYF
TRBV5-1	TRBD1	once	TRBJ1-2	TGCGCCAGCAGCTTGGACAGGGACAGCTATGGCTACACCTTC	CASSLDRDSYGYTF
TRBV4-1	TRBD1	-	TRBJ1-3	TGCGCCAGCAGCCAAGATACAGACCCCGGGACAGGCGGAAACACCATATATTTT	CASSQDTDPGTGGNTIYF
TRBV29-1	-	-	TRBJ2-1	TGCAGCGTTGAAGGGGACACGAGCTCCTACAATGAGCAGTTCTTC	CSVEGDTSSYNEQFF
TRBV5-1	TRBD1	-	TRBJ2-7	TGCGCCAGCAGACCCGGGACAGGGGCCTACGAGCAGTACTTC	CASRPGTGAYEQYF
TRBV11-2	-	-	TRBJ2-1	TGTGCCAGCAGCTTAGGTATGAGTCCCTCCTACAATGAGCAGTTCTTC	CASSLGMSPSYNEQFF
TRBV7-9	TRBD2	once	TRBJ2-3	TGTGCCAGCAGCTTAGGGGCAGCGGGAGCCACAGATACGCAGTATTTT	CASSLGAAGATDTQYF
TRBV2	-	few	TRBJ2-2	TGTGCCAGCAGTGTAGGGTTCTCCGGGGAGCTGTTTTTT	CASSVGFSGELFF
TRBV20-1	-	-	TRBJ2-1	TGCAGTGCAACAAAAGGACTGTTGGACAATGAGCAGTTCTTC	CSATKGLLDNEQFF
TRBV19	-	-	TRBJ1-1	TGTGCCAGTAGTTTATACCCGGGGGGGGGCACTGAAGCTTTCTTT	CASSLYPGGGTEAFF
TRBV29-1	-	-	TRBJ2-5	TGCAGCGTTGAAGATCGGCGCAGGGAAGAGACCCAGTACTTC	CSVEDRRREETQYF
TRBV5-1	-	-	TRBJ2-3	TGCGCCAGCAGCTTGGCGTCGGGCTTTTCTAGCACAGATACGCAGTATTTT	CASSLASGFSSTDTQYF
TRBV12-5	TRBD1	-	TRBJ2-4	TGTGCTAGTGGTTTGGGGCAGGGGGCGAACATTCAGTACTTC	CASGLGQGANIQYF
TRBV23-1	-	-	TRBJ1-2	TGCGCCAGCAGTCAAAACCGCGACAACTCGGGAGCCAAACGGCGCGGCTACACCTTC	CASSQNRDNSGAKRRGYTF
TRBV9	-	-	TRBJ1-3	TGTGCCAGCAGCTCCGGGCCTACTAATCTTGGAAACACCATATATTTT	CASSSGPTNLGNTIYF
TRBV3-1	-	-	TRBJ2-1	TGTGCCAGCAGCACAGGGAGTTGGAATGAGCAGTTCTTC	CASSTGSWNEQFF
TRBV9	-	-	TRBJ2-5	TGTGCCAGCAGCGTAGCGGGCCAAGGGGAGACCCAGTACTTC	CASSVAGQGETQYF
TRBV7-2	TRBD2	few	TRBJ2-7	TGTGCCAGCAGCTTCGGTGGGGGGGCCTACGAGCAGTACTTC	CASSFGGGAYEQYF
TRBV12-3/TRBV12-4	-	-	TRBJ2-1	TGTGCCAGCAGTCCACCCCCAGGGAGGCCCGAGAATGAGCAGTTCTTC	CASSPPPGRPENEQFF
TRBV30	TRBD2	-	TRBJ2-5	TGTGCCTGGAAAACGGGACTAGCGGGCGAGACCCAGTACTTC	CAWKTGLAGETQYF
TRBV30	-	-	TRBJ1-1	TGTGCCTGGAGTAGGTCGGCTGAAGCTTTCTTT	CAWSRSAEAFF
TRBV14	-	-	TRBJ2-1	TGTGCCAGCAGCCACCGGGACAACTACAATGAGCAGTTCTTC	CASSHRDNYNEQFF
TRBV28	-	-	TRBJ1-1	TGTGCCAGCAGCCCCGCCCGGGGGGATGAAGCTTTCTTT	CASSPARGDEAFF
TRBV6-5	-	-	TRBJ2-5	TGTGCCAGCAGTCCTAGGGTGGGGGGCCAAGAGACCCAGTACTTC	CASSPRVGGQETQYF
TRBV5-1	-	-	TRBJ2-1	TGCGCCAGCAGCCTCACTGCCGGGACAAGCAACAATGAGCAGTTCTTC	CASSLTAGTSNNEQFF
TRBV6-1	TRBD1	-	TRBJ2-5	TGTGCCAGCAGTCCGCTGAGGGGGCCCGGGTCGGGGACCCAGTACTTC	CASSPLRGPGSGTQYF
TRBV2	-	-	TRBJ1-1	TGTGCCAGCTCGCGGACAGCAGTGAACACTGAAGCTTTCTTT	CASSRTAVNTEAFF
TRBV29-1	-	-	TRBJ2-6	TGCAGCGTTGAAACTAAGAGACACAGCTCTGGGGCCAACGTCCTGACTTTC	CSVETKRHSSGANVLTF
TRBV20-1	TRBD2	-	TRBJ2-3	TGCAGTGCTAGGGGTAGCGGGGGGGCTACAGATACGCAGTATTTT	CSARGSGGATDTQYF
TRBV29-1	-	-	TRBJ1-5	TGCAGCGTTGGTGGGGGGAGTAATCAGCCCCAGCATTTT	CSVGGGSNQPQHF
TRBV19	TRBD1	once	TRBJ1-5	TGTGCCAGTGATAAGAACAGGGGCCTCGATCAGCCCCAGCATTTT	CASDKNRGLDQPQHF
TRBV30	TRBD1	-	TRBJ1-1	TGTGCCTGGAGAGACAGGGGGCGGGGGACTGAAGCTTTCTTT	CAWRDRGRGTEAFF
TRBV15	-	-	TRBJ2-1	TGTGCCACCAGCAGAGTGGGCAATGAGCAGTTCTTC	CATSRVGNEQFF
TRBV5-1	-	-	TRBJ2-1	TGCGCCAGCAGCTTGTATGAGAATGAGCAGTTCTTC	CASSLYENEQFF